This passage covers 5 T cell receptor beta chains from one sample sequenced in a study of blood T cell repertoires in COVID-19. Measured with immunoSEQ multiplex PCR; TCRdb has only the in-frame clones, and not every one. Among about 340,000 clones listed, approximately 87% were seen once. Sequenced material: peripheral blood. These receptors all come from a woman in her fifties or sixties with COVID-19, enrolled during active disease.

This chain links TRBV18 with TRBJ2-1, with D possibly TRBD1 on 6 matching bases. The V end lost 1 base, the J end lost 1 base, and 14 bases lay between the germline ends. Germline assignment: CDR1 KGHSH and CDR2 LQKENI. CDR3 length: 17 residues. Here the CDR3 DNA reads TGTGCCAGCTCACCACAAACAATACAGGGTTCCTACAATGAGCAGTTCTTC. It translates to CASSPQTIQGSYNEQFF.

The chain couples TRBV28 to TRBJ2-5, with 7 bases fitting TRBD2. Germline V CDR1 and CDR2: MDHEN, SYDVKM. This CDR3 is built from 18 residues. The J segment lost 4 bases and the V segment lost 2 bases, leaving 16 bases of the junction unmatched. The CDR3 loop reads CASSLILPAGRARETQYF. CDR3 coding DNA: TGTGCCAGCAGTTTAATCCTCCCCGCGGGGAGGGCCAGAGAGACCCAGTACTTC.

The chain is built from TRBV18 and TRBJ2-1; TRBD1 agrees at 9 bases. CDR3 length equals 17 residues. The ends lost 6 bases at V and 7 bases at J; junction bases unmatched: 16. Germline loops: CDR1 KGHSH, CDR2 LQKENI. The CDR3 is CASSTDPGQGIKNEQFF. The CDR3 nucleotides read TGTGCCAGCTCCACAGACCCGGGACAGGGTATTAAGAATGAGCAGTTCTTC.

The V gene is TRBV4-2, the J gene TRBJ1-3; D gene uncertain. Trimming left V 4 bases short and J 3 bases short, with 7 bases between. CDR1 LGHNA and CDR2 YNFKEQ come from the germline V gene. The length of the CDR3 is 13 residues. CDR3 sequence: CASSLGDGNTIYF. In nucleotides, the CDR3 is TGTGCCAGCAGCCTCGGGGATGGAAACACCATATATTTT.

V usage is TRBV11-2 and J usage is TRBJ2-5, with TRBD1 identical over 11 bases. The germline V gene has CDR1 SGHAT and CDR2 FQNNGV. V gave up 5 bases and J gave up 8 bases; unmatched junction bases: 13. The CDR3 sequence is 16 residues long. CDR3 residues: CASSPGTGGNLRTQYF. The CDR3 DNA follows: TGTGCCAGCAGCCCCGGGACAGGGGGGAATCTAAGAACCCAGTACTTC.